This section outlines one TCR beta chain sequence together with its context. The sample originates from a study of blood T cell repertoires in COVID-19. Looking at the study overall: Material from acute and convalescent COVID-19 was sourced from the United States, Italy and Spain. PBMCs, B-cell-depleted T cells, or T cells were the source of the cDNA or gDNA that made up the material.

Self-reported history from a screening survey and questionnaire set each donor's cohort. TCRdb's copy holds only in-frame clones and misses some; the assay was immunoSEQ multiplex PCR. The data hold approximately 210,000 clones, with around 86% observed a single time. This CDR3 region has 12 residues. Germline assignment: CDR1 KGHSY and CDR2 FQNENV. V was shortened by 0 bases and J by 8 bases, with 4 bases between the two germline ends. This clonotype originated in a man aged 25-45 years in a cohort exposed to, infected with or recovered from COVID-19 (not recorded which). Sample: PBMCs or T cells enriched from blood (not recorded which). This chain uses TRBV16 with TRBJ1-4, with no clear D. CDR3 bases: TGTGCCAGCAGCCAATCGCGAGAAAAACTGTTTTTT. As protein: CASSQSREKLFF.